Below are 17 T cell receptor beta chains sequenced from a single sample in a study of T cells in Graves' hyperthyroidism and ophthalmopathy. From RNA transcripts, TCR beta CDR3 regions were amplified. The TCR CDR3 first-round RT-PCR relied on the HTBI primer set. In TCRdb, the multiplex PCR reads were re-called with MiXCR into one record per CDR3 protein. Seen here are over 500,000 distinct CDR3 sequences, about a sixth observed once, and the top ten hold 15% to 20%. Sequenced material: blood. These receptors all come from a woman under 30 with Graves' ophthalmopathy.

The chain employs TRBV4-1 and TRBJ2-7; D is unresolved. The CDR3 consists of 14 residues. Germline CDR1 reads MGHRA; CDR2 reads YSYEKL. The ends were cut back, 0 bases at V and 6 bases at J, with 12 bases in the middle. The CDR3 reads CASSQDVLDGEQYF. For the CDR3, the DNA is TGCGCCAGCAGCCAAGATGTTCTGGATGGCGAGCAGTACTTC.

This clonotype was seen only a few times. J is TRBJ2-7 and V is TRBV6-1; D tentatively reads TRBD1 or TRBD2 (5 bases each). CDR1 is MNHNS, CDR2 SASEGT, per germline. V lost 2 bases and J 2 bases, leaving 13 bases between the germline ends. CDR3 size: 15 residues. The CDR3 protein is CASSESSGTAYEQYF. In nucleotides, the CDR3 is TGTGCCAGCAGTGAAAGCAGTGGGACCGCCTACGAGCAGTACTTC.

This clonotype was picked up many times. This chain connects TRBV27 to TRBJ1-2; the match to TRBD1 covers 9 bases. The trim removed 6 bases at V and 3 bases at J, leaving 8 bases unmatched. Per germline, CDR1 MNHEY and CDR2 SMNVEV (reference sequence). This CDR3 region has 15 residues. This chain's CDR3 is CASSQYRDRDYGYTF. The CDR3 DNA reads as TGTGCCAGCAGCCAATACAGGGACAGGGACTATGGCTACACCTTC.

Ten or more counts support this clonotype. The rearrangement uses TRBV30 and TRBJ1-5; possible D gene TRBD1, 5 bases. CDR1 GTSNPN and CDR2 SVGIG come from the germline V gene (reference sequence). Trimming left V 3 bases short and J 7 bases short, with 16 bases between. The CDR3 is made up of 14 amino acids. The CDR3 loop is CAWRGPGESQPQHF. The CDR3 DNA reads TGTGCCTGGAGGGGGCCGGGGGAATCGCAGCCCCAGCATTTT.

This clonotype appeared many times. The chain links TRBV18 to TRBJ2-3; 8 nucleotides line up with TRBD1. Germline CDR1 and CDR2: KGHSH and LQKENI. J lost 11 bases, V lost 2 bases, and 9 bases had no gene match. The CDR3 sequence is 14 residues long. Here the CDR3 DNA reads TGTGCCAGCTCACCAGTTCGAACGGACAGGGAGCAGTATTTT. This encodes CASSPVRTDREQYF. Supplemented by reference TRBV18 and TRBJ2-3, the full variable domain reads NAGVMQNPRHLVRRRGQEARLRCSPMKGHSHVYWYRQLPEEGLKFMVYLQKENIIDESGMPKERFSAEFPKEGPSILRIQQVVRGDSAAYFCASSPVRTDREQYFGPGTRLTVL.

The chain has TRBV29-1 and TRBJ2-3, with 7 bases that match TRBD1. In germline, CDR1 is SQVTM, CDR2 ANQGSEA. V shed 7 bases and J 0 bases; nucleotides not matched to a gene: 10. This CDR3 spans 15 amino acids. DNA for the CDR3: TGCAGCGCAGGGAACAGGGGTTCTAGCACAGATACGCAGTATTTT. Encoded protein: CSAGNRGSSTDTQYF.

The V and J genes are TRBV29-1 and TRBJ2-7, with 9 bases fitting TRBD1. V shed 1 base, J shed 2 bases, and the junction held 3 bases outside the gene matches. Germline values: CDR1 SQVTM, CDR2 ANQGSEA. CDR3 length: 14 amino acids. The CDR3 DNA is TGCAGCGTTGAAGGGACAGGGGAGACCTACGAGCAGTACTTC. Residues: CSVEGTGETYEQYF.

This clonotype has a count of ten or more. This chain uses TRBV12-3 or TRBV12-4 with TRBJ1-1, with no clear D. Trimming took 2 bases from V and 5 from J, leaving 9 bases between them. This CDR3 region has 13 residues. CDR3 loop: CASSLSLRTEAFF. As DNA, the CDR3 is TGTGCCAGCAGTTTAAGTCTTCGGACTGAAGCTTTCTTT.

Comments on this clonotype: A read error is possible here, since a much larger clone lies one base away. The J gene is TRBJ2-1, the V gene TRBV3-1; TRBD1 or TRBD2 may be the D gene (5 bases each). In germline, CDR1 is LGHDT, CDR2 YNNKEL (reference sequence). The CDR3 is 15 residues long. Trimming stripped 8 bases from V and 7 bases from J, with 21 bases between. As DNA, the CDR3 is TGTGCCAGCGGCGCAGGGAGAGACGTTTTGAATGAGCAGTTCTTC. Its translation is CASGAGRDVLNEQFF.

The V call is TRBV7-8, the J call TRBJ1-5; weak D call: TRBD1 (6 bases). In germline, CDR1 is SGHVS, CDR2 FQNEAQ. Trimming shortened V by 4 bases and J by 3 bases, and 13 bases separated the two germline ends. The CDR3 loop spans 15 amino acids. The CDR3 loop reads CASSSYGGFNQPQHF. In DNA, the CDR3 is TGTGCCAGCAGCTCCTATGGGGGCTTCAATCAGCCCCAGCATTTT.

At least ten counts were recorded for this clonotype. The chain carries TRBV28 and TRBJ2-1; 12 nucleotides line up with TRBD2. The V and J ends lost 6 bases and 4 bases, in that order; junction bases with no gene match: 4. This CDR3 comprises 15 residues. Germline CDR1 reads MDHEN; CDR2 reads SYDVKM. DNA for the CDR3: TGTGCCAGCAGGCCCGGACTAGCGGGGTACAATGAGCAGTTCTTC. Translated: CASRPGLAGYNEQFF.

V gene TRBV7-9 combines with J gene TRBJ2-1; D might be TRBD1 (5 bases). The V gene lost 3 bases and the J gene lost 6 bases, with 12 bases spanning the gap. The CDR3 spans 14 residues. Per germline, CDR1 SEHNR and CDR2 FQNEAQ (reference sequence). CDR3 in amino acids: CASSFLYRTNEQFF. CDR3 nucleotide sequence: TGTGCCAGCAGCTTTCTCTACAGGACCAATGAGCAGTTCTTC.

The V and J genes are TRBV4-1 and TRBJ1-1; the D is unclear. The V end lost 0 bases, the J end lost 5 bases, and 13 bases lay between the germline ends. CDR1 MGHRA and CDR2 YSYEKL come from the germline V gene. There are 15 residues in the CDR3. The CDR3 DNA reads as TGCGCCAGCAGCCAAGAGGCCCGGGCGGGGACTGAAGCTTTCTTT. Translation gives CASSQEARAGTEAFF.

This clonotype was seen many times. V and J are TRBV28 and TRBJ1-1; TRBD1 matches 7 bases. Germline V gene lookup returns CDR1 MDHEN and CDR2 SYDVKM. The ends lost 4 bases at V and 5 bases at J; junction bases unmatched: 7. The CDR3 extends over 14 amino acids. The CDR3 region is CASSYTGVGTEAFF. In DNA form, the CDR3 reads TGTGCCAGCAGTTATACAGGGGTTGGGACTGAAGCTTTCTTT.

This clonotype occurred a few times. The rearrangement links TRBV13 to TRBJ1-2, with D unclear. The CDR3 consists of 15 residues. In germline, CDR1 is PRHDT, CDR2 FYEKMQ (reference sequence). V was cut by 6 bases and J by 7 bases, with 21 bases left in between. The CDR3: CASRYGSAYNTGYTF. The CDR3 coding sequence is TGTGCCAGCAGATATGGGTCAGCTTACAATACTGGCTACACCTTC.

This clonotype was seen at least ten times. This chain connects TRBV7-9 to TRBJ1-1, with 9 nucleotides matching TRBD1. The V gene's germline CDR1 is SEHNR and CDR2 FQNEAQ (reference sequence). The CDR3 spans 15 residues. V gave up 5 bases and J gave up 4 bases; unmatched junction bases: 8. The CDR3 sequence: CASSGQGTLGTEAFF. The CDR3 DNA sequence: TGTGCCAGCAGCGGACAGGGGACATTGGGCACTGAAGCTTTCTTT. Together with reference TRBV7-9 and TRBJ1-1, the CDR3 gives the full variable domain: DTGVSQNPRHKITKRGQNVTFRCDPISEHNRLYWYRQTLGQGPEFLTYFQNEAQLEKSRLLSDRFSAERPKGSFSTLEIQRTEQGDSAMYLCASSGQGTLGTEAFFGQGTRLTVV.

This clonotype was observed many times. This rearrangement joins TRBV7-8 to TRBJ2-2, with D possibly being TRBD2 (5 bases). CDR3 length: 14 residues. Trimming pared 1 base from V and 6 bases from J, leaving 9 bases between. Per germline, CDR1 SGHVS and CDR2 FQNEAQ. This CDR3 reads CASSLDGVAGELFF. The CDR3 DNA follows: TGTGCCAGCAGCTTAGACGGGGTCGCCGGGGAGCTGTTTTTT.